Reported below is one TCR beta chain. This clonotype was picked up a small number of times. Its antigen remains unidentified. No much larger clone exists at a distance of one base, and base qualities are not known. The 39 donors, aged about 6 to 95 years, were systemically healthy Caucasian individuals from Russia. Each donor gave ten milliliters of peripheral blood, collected into EDTA-treated Vacutainer tubes. Ficoll-Paque density-gradient centrifugation was used to isolate PBMCs, with at least 7 million per sample. Total RNA was extracted from PBMCs with Trizol reagent, with at least 6 micrograms obtained per sample. The percentages of naive CD45RAhigh/CD27high T cells were determined by flow cytometry on a PBMC aliquot from every donor. Library method: 5' RACE. The sequencing machine was an Illumina HiSeq 2500. A second PCR of about 7 to 12 cycles was run with a J-beta primer mix and a sample-barcoded 5' primer. A unique molecular identifier was introduced onto each TCR beta cDNA molecule by a template-switch 5' adaptor carrying 12 random nucleotides. Each sample yielded at least 2.5 million CDR3-containing paired-end reads. The Mint cDNA synthesis kit, primed by a TRBC-specific oligonucleotide, was used to synthesize first-strand cDNA from all RNA. After uracil-DNA glycosylase treatment, a first 18-cycle PCR used universal primers M1SS and BC2_uni_R on all cDNA. Regarding the original processing steps: Normalization of each sample was performed by random selection of 1 million high-quality reads, each carrying a distinct molecular identifier. Instead of being binned into consensus sequences, reads that shared molecular identifiers were thrown out. CDR3 identification, clonotype clustering and error correction used MiTCR with a Q25 quality threshold and the strictest error-elimination algorithm. A nonparametric unseen species model with Euler transformation was used to estimate a lower bound on total TCR beta diversity. In TCRdb, the public reads were trimmed at Q25 with fastp and aligned with MiXCR, with productive beta chains retained. Each record represents a unique CDR3 protein, reported with the most common genes and DNA among its rows. TCRdb, not the authors, supplied the V and J calls. The sample includes about 900,000 distinct CDR3 sequences, with 48% observed a single time. Of the sample, roughly an eighth falls within the top ten clones.

From its cysteine to its phenylalanine, the CDR3 spans 17 amino acids. Only the CDR3 DNA stays, 51 bases, in frame from base 1. Germline trimming amounts to 3 bases on V and 7 bases on J, with 12 as the count of junction bases outside the gene matches. Looking up the germline V gene yields CDR1 LGHNA and CDR2 YSLEER. This sample was included in a study of blood T cells in healthy people across ages (dated by TCRdb to 2013 to 2016). Background for the entire study: Template switching captured roughly one uniquely barcoded TCR beta cDNA molecule per two T cells in model experiments. To track age-related changes in TCR beta repertoire diversity, the study relied on deep sequencing normalized with unique cDNA molecular identifiers. The donors were divided into four age groups: young (average around 16 years), middle-aged (about 39), aged (around 59) and long-lived (around 87). To avoid experimental bias, donors of different ages were randomly spread across the sequencing lanes. The study analyzed two additional independent replicas of 1 million unique cDNA reads from the same blood draw for two donors, one aged 18 to 29 and one aged 80 or older.

What the research found in general, with its limitations: Observed TCR beta diversity per million T cells fell roughly linearly with age, and a significant reduction was already apparent by age around 39. Compared with the aged group, more naive CD4+ T cells, fewer expanded clones and increased TCR diversity were shown by the long-lived group, suggesting age selection. Bulk unsorted PBMC profiling prevented conclusive comparison of naive and antigen-experienced compartments. The percentage of naive T cells measured by flow cytometry correlated strongly with observed TCR beta diversity. Because the CMV infection status of the donors was unknown, age-related changes in expanded clonotypes may potentially have been confounded. Estimates of total diversity based on one million sequenced T cells were considered lower bounds and underestimates.

The TCR sequence derives from a man in his thirties or forties in good health. Here the chain combines TRBV4-3 and TRBJ2-4; 10 central bases correspond to TRBD1. Specimen: blood. The CDR3 protein sequence reads: CASSQGFKTGGTNIQYF. In nucleotides, the sequence is TGCGCCAGCAGCCAGGGTTTTAAGACAGGGGGCACGAACATTCAGTACTTC.